The rows below give T cell receptor beta chains drawn from one sample of a study of blood T cell repertoires in COVID-19. Data came from immunoSEQ multiplex PCR; TCRdb stores just in-frame clones and leaves some out. The table includes about 55,000 clones, 90% detected once. The source material was peripheral blood. The source is a man aged 35 to 55 with acute or convalescent COVID-19. Both conserved end residues are part of each CDR3. The order of the fields is clone size, V gene, J gene, D gene, CDR3 DNA, CDR3 protein. The D gene is left open where the match is weak. Expanded clones get a size class; other rows say once, few or many, or leave the size out.

size: .
V: TRBV28
J: TRBJ1-5
D: .
DNA: TGTGCCAGCAGATACGGACACTTTAGCAATCAGCCCCAGCATTTT
CDR3: CASRYGHFSNQPQHF

size: .
V: TRBV2
J: TRBJ2-2
D: .
DNA: TGTGCCTCCAGGGTAGGGAACACCGGGGAGCTGTTTTTT
CDR3: CASRVGNTGELFF

size: .
V: TRBV18
J: TRBJ2-3
D: TRBD1
DNA: TGTGCCAGCACCGGACAGGGGAAGTCAGATACGCAGTATTTT
CDR3: CASTGQGKSDTQYF

size: .
V: TRBV7-3
J: TRBJ2-5
D: TRBD1
DNA: TGTGCCAGCAGCTTAACAGGAGGGGACAGGCAAGAGACCCAGTACTTC
CDR3: CASSLTGGDRQETQYF

size: .
V: TRBV6-2/TRBV6-3
J: TRBJ2-7
D: TRBD2
DNA: TGTGCCAGCAGCGATGGGACTAGCGGGAATCCCTACGAGCAGTACTTC
CDR3: CASSDGTSGNPYEQYF

size: .
V: TRBV5-4
J: TRBJ2-7
D: TRBD2
DNA: TGTGCCAGCAGCCCGGGAGCTAGCGGGAGCTCCTACGAGCAGTACTTC
CDR3: CASSPGASGSSYEQYF

size: .
V: TRBV12-5
J: TRBJ2-1
D: .
DNA: TGTGCTAGTGGTTTGACCCTCCGGGGGCTAGCGGTCTCCTACAATGAGCAGTTCTTC
CDR3: CASGLTLRGLAVSYNEQFF

size: few
V: TRBV4-1
J: TRBJ2-7
D: .
DNA: TGCGCCAGCAGCGAGGGTCCGCGGGCCTACGAGCAGTACTTC
CDR3: CASSEGPRAYEQYF

size: .
V: TRBV2
J: TRBJ2-7
D: TRBD2
DNA: TGTGCCAGCAGCTCCGGGGGGGGCTACGAGCAGTACTTC
CDR3: CASSSGGGYEQYF

size: .
V: TRBV9
J: TRBJ1-1
D: .
DNA: TGTGCCAGCAGCGTCGACAGAAACACTGAAGCTTTCTTT
CDR3: CASSVDRNTEAFF

size: .
V: TRBV5-1
J: TRBJ1-6
D: TRBD1
DNA: TGCGCCAGCAGCTCACAGGGGGCAGGGTCACCCCTCCACTTT
CDR3: CASSSQGAGSPLHF

size: .
V: TRBV30
J: TRBJ2-2
D: .
DNA: TGTGGGAGGGGTATTCGTACCGGGGAGCTGTTTTTT
CDR3: CGRGIRTGELFF

size: few
V: TRBV6-5
J: TRBJ1-2
D: TRBD1
DNA: TGTGCCAGCAGTTACGTTCGGACAGGGGGGAGCTATGGCTACACCTTC
CDR3: CASSYVRTGGSYGYTF

size: .
V: TRBV24-1
J: TRBJ2-7
D: .
DNA: TGTGCCACCAGTGGTGGAGGGACAGACGCTGGGCAGTACTTC
CDR3: CATSGGGTDAGQYF

size: .
V: TRBV19
J: TRBJ1-1
D: .
DNA: TGTGCCAGTAGTAAGCCCCTTGGAGTTGAAGCTTTCTTT
CDR3: CASSKPLGVEAFF

size: .
V: TRBV11-2
J: TRBJ2-5
D: .
DNA: TGTGCCAGCAGCTTCGGACAGGGACTACCCCCTCAAGAGACCCAGTACTTC
CDR3: CASSFGQGLPPQETQYF

size: .
V: TRBV2
J: TRBJ2-7
D: .
DNA: TGTGCCAGCAGTGAAGTGGCCCACCCCGAGCAGTACTTC
CDR3: CASSEVAHPEQYF

size: .
V: TRBV12-3/TRBV12-4
J: TRBJ1-5
D: .
DNA: TGTGCCAGCAACAGGCATAATCAGCCCCAGCATTTT
CDR3: CASNRHNQPQHF

size: .
V: TRBV6-5
J: TRBJ2-3
D: TRBD2
DNA: TGTGCCAGCAGCCGACTAGCGGCCCCCAGGGATACGCAGTATTTT
CDR3: CASSRLAAPRDTQYF